The TCR beta chain under discussion was sequenced for a study of technical replicates of blood from a few donors. Produced via immunoSEQ multiplex PCR; TCRdb's table is partial and in-frame only. The table shows tens of thousands of clones, with 91% occurring only once. Germline V gives CDR1 SGHNT, CDR2 YYREEE (reference sequence). CDR3 size: 14 residues. V was trimmed by 4 bases and J by 4 bases, leaving 12 bases between them. This clone has just one count. The chain is built from TRBV5-4 and TRBJ1-5; no clear D gene. The clonotype comes from a human donor in good health. Some clones in this sample may be carry-over from other donors' samples. Source material: T cells isolated from PBMCs. The CDR3 nucleotides are TGTGCCAGCAGCGTTGGGGAGGGAAATCAGCCCCAGCATTTT. It yields the protein CASSVGEGNQPQHF.